Shown below are 8 T cell receptor beta chains from a single sample sequenced in a study of vaccination and CD4 T cells after COVID-19. Researchers used the Oncomine TCR Beta short-read assay to sequence DNA from cultured CD4+ T cells. Each CDR3 protein is one row after TCRdb ran MiXCR on the PCR reads. The top ten hold more than 25% of the sample, which has roughly 6,900 distinct CDR3 sequences, roughly 69% seen once. The treatment here: approximately 11-day PBMC culture with coronavirus spike peptide pools or control peptides (ViraFEST assay). The antigens for these receptors are not known. Source material: CD4+ T cells from blood, cultured in vitro. These receptors were taken from a human donor who had recovered from COVID-19.

V and J are TRBV30 and TRBJ2-1; D is perhaps TRBD1 or TRBD2 (5 bases each). Germline V gene sequence: CDR1 GTSNPN, CDR2 SVGIG (reference sequence). This CDR3 has 13 amino acids. V shed 4 bases and J shed 0 bases, with 7 bases lying between them. CDR3 amino acids: CAWTGSSYNEQFF. DNA for the CDR3: TGTGCCTGGACAGGGAGCTCCTACAATGAGCAGTTCTTC.

The chain combines TRBV7-6 with TRBJ2-2, with D possibly matching TRBD1 (5 bases). V was shortened by 1 base and J by 6 bases, with 15 bases between the two germline ends. The CDR3 has 16 residues. The V gene's germline CDR1 is SGHVS and CDR2 FNYEAQ. As DNA, the CDR3 is TGTGCCAGCAGCTTAGGGACAAAGTACTTATCCGGGGAGCTGTTTTTT. Its translation: CASSLGTKYLSGELFF.

The chain employs TRBV5-4 and TRBJ2-6; 9 nucleotides line up with TRBD1. With V trimmed by 5 bases and J by 1 base, 7 bases remained unmatched. Germline V gene lookup returns CDR1 SGHNT and CDR2 YYREEE (reference sequence). This CDR3 is 17 amino acids long. This CDR3 reads CASSFRTGASGANVLTF. The CDR3 DNA is TGTGCCAGCAGTTTTCGGACAGGGGCGTCTGGGGCCAACGTCCTGACTTTC.

The chain employs TRBV27 and TRBJ1-6; D may be TRBD1 (5 bases). The V and J ends lost 4 bases and 5 bases respectively, with 18 bases between them. CDR3 length: 17 residues. The germline V gene has CDR1 MNHEY and CDR2 SMNVEV (reference sequence). CDR3 nucleotide sequence: TGTGCCAGCAGTTCACTTACAGGACCGGGGGATAATTCACCCCTCCACTTT. Residues: CASSSLTGPGDNSPLHF.

This chain uses TRBV7-9 with TRBJ1-6; the D is unclear. CDR3 length: 12 residues. V was clipped by 5 bases and J by 7 bases, with 6 bases between them. Germline CDR1 SEHNR, CDR2 FQNEAQ (reference sequence). CDR3 sequence (DNA): TGTGCCAGCAGCCGATCAAATTCACCCCTCCACTTT. This translates into CASSRSNSPLHF. The whole variable domain, filled in from reference TRBV7-9 and TRBJ1-6, reads DTGVSQNPRHKITKRGQNVTFRCDPISEHNRLYWYRQTLGQGPEFLTYFQNEAQLEKSRLLSDRFSAERPKGSFSTLEIQRTEQGDSAMYLCASSRSNSPLHFGNGTRLTVT.

The chain links TRBV11-2 to TRBJ1-2; TRBD1 is a possible D gene (5 bases). The CDR3 is made up of 15 amino acids. Germline V CDR1 and CDR2: SGHAT, FQNNGV. V lost 5 bases and J lost 0, with 13 bases in between. The CDR3 nucleotides are TGTGCCAGCAGCCCCTCCCGGGGGTCTAACTATGGCTACACCTTC. Protein sequence: CASSPSRGSNYGYTF.

The chain has TRBV27 and TRBJ1-6, with a possible D match to TRBD1 (5 bases). This CDR3 is 16 amino acids long. CDR1 is MNHEY, CDR2 SMNVEV, per germline (reference sequence). The ends were cut back, 0 bases at V and 6 bases at J, with 12 bases in the middle. CDR3 in amino acids: CASSLSRQTPNSPLHF. The DNA for the CDR3 is TGTGCCAGCAGTTTATCACGACAGACGCCTAATTCACCCCTCCACTTT.

The chain is built from TRBV24-1 and TRBJ1-5, with D unclear. Germline-derived CDR1 and CDR2 are KGHDR and SFDVKD. The ends were cut back, 0 bases at V and 7 bases at J, with 6 bases in the middle. The CDR3 has 13 amino acids. The CDR3 sequence: CATSDLMWQPQHF. CDR3 nucleotides: TGTGCCACCAGTGATTTGATGTGGCAGCCCCAGCATTTT.